The clone carrying this T cell receptor beta chain was counted once. The antigen remains undetermined. The time point is: cycle 4 day 1 (C4D1), after less than 7 weeks of nivolumab. All trial patients relapsed after autologous stem cell transplantation. The authors purified CD4+ T cells from thawed PBMCs by magnetic negative selection. This specimen belongs to a study of PD-1 blockade in classical Hodgkin lymphoma. CDR1 and CDR2 (germline): LNHNV, YYDKDF (reference sequence). The CDR3 totals 16 residues. The V segment lost 3 bases and the J segment 2 bases; nucleotides outside the gene matches: 6. Study-wide points: Patients who began taking nivolumab under 1 year after ASCT were left out. Complete responders' diversity at baseline resembled that of newly diagnosed patients. Diversity in CD4+ TCRs, unlike that measured in CD8+ TCRs, had risen significantly by C4D1.

Assay: immunoSEQ multiplex PCR; the TCRdb copy retains only in-frame clones and omits some. The sample includes fewer than 35,000 clones, roughly 90% of them seen just once. The material was CD4+ T cells from blood, obtained before the fourth cycle of nivolumab. The chain recombines TRBV15 with TRBJ2-2, with 7 bases that match TRBD1. This sequence was found in a human donor with classical Hodgkin lymphoma. CDR3 residues: CATSRLGQINTGELFF. The DNA for the CDR3 is TGTGCCACCAGCAGGTTGGGACAGATTAACACCGGGGAGCTGTTTTTT.